One and the same sample provided the 22 T cell receptor beta chains below, sequenced in a study of a mutant IDH1 vaccine in newly diagnosed glioma. Their specific antigens are unknown. Regarding time point: week 11, during vaccination. The study gave 300 ug of mutant IDH1 20-mer peptide per vaccine dose, with topical imiquimod. TCRdb's table, derived via immunoSEQ multiplex PCR, lists solely in-frame clones and lacks some. Here the sample spans roughly 120,000 clones, around four fifths being singletons. The source was PBMCs, collected from a glioma patient whose treatment included an IDH1 peptide vaccine. The receptors derive from a man between 40 and 49 years old with glioma.

This sequence joins TRBV29-1 and TRBJ2-3, with 7 bases identical to TRBD2. J gave up 8 bases and V 1 base, and 9 bases lay outside the gene matches. CDR3 length: 14 residues. Germline CDR1 is SQVTM and CDR2 is ANQGSEA. The CDR3 region is CSVEVGTRGSTQYF. CDR3 DNA sequence: TGCAGCGTTGAAGTGGGGACCCGCGGGAGTACGCAGTATTTT.

The chain couples TRBV7-2 to TRBJ2-1, with 14 bases identical to TRBD2. The CDR3 is 16 amino acids. Per germline, CDR1 SGHTA and CDR2 FQGNSA. V gave up 7 bases and J gave up 9 bases; unmatched junction bases: 11. The DNA of the CDR3 is TGTGCCAGCACCCCTCCGGGACTAGCGGGAGAAGGTGAGCAGTTCTTC. It translates to CASTPPGLAGEGEQFF.

J is TRBJ2-5 and V is TRBV13; D unclear. This CDR3 contains 17 residues. Looked up from germline, CDR1 is PRHDT and CDR2 is FYEKMQ (reference sequence). Trimming stripped 2 bases from V and 1 base from J, with 17 bases between. Here the CDR3 DNA reads TGTGCCAGCAGCTTACTAGGGCGAAACGCCCTCCAAGAGACCCAGTACTTC. It is translated as CASSLLGRNALQETQYF.

This CDR3 reads CASRSGQSSNQPQHF. CDR3 nucleotides: TGTGCCAGCAGATCGGGACAGTCCAGCAATCAGCCCCAGCATTTT. V is TRBV6-6 and J is TRBJ1-5, with 7 nucleotides matching TRBD1. From germline, CDR1 is MNHNY and CDR2 SVGAGI (reference sequence). The CDR3 consists of 15 residues. With V trimmed by 6 bases and J by 1 base, 6 bases remained unmatched.

This clone appeared a few times. CDR3: CASSLVSGGYQPQHF. The CDR3 region has the DNA TGTGCCAGCAGCTTAGTCTCAGGGGGCTATCAGCCCCAGCATTTT. The gene calls are TRBV7-8 and TRBJ1-5; 8 bases agree with TRBD1. The V gene end was trimmed by 1 base and the J gene end by 5 bases; junction bases not matched to a gene: 4. There are 15 residues in the CDR3. Germline loops: CDR1 SGHVS, CDR2 FQNEAQ.

The chain couples TRBV10-3 to TRBJ1-6; 8 bases agree with TRBD1. The CDR3 runs to 15 residues. Germline-derived CDR1 and CDR2 are ENHRY and SYGVKD. Trimming cost V 0 bases and J 11 bases; bases outside gene matches: 6. The CDR3 DNA is TGTGCCATCAGTGAGTCTGGACAGGGAATAACACCCCTCCACTTT. Translation gives CAISESGQGITPLHF.

This clone came up a few times. The CDR3, as DNA: TGTGCCAGCAGCCGCCCCGGCGGGGACACTGAAGCTTTCTTT. It translates to CASSRPGGDTEAFF. This chain uses TRBV7-9 with TRBJ1-1, with D unclear. Trimming cost V 5 bases and J 3 bases, with 13 bases left between them. The germline V gene has CDR1 SEHNR and CDR2 FQNEAQ (reference sequence). This CDR3 has 14 amino acids.

This clone was found a few times. The chain is built from TRBV6-5 and TRBJ2-5; no firm D call. V dropped 0 bases and J dropped 1 base, with 9 bases sitting between them. The CDR3 consists of 15 residues. The germline V gene has CDR1 MNHEY and CDR2 SVGAGI. The CDR3: CASSYSIGVQETQYF. The DNA of the CDR3 is TGTGCCAGCAGTTACTCAATCGGAGTCCAAGAGACCCAGTACTTC.

The rearrangement links TRBV11-2 to TRBJ2-7, with D possibly matching TRBD2 (6 bases). Germline CDR1 SGHAT, CDR2 FQNNGV. The ends were cut back, 4 bases at V and 5 bases at J, with 12 bases in the middle. The CDR3 length is 13 residues. CDR3: CASSWSRGDEQYF. The CDR3 DNA is TGTGCCAGCAGCTGGTCGCGGGGCGACGAGCAGTACTTC.

The genes are TRBV18 and TRBJ2-3; a weak D match, TRBD1 (5 bases). The CDR3 has 16 amino acids. Germline V gene data show CDR1 as KGHSH and CDR2 as LQKENI. V was pared by 4 bases and J by 3 bases, with 17 bases between. This CDR3 is CASSRQPLQVTDTQYF. In DNA form, the CDR3 reads TGTGCCAGCTCACGACAGCCGCTGCAGGTGACAGATACGCAGTATTTT. The complete variable domain, with remaining parts taken from reference TRBV18 and TRBJ2-3, reads NAGVMQNPRHLVRRRGQEARLRCSPMKGHSHVYWYRQLPEEGLKFMVYLQKENIIDESGMPKERFSAEFPKEGPSILRIQQVVRGDSAAYFCASSRQPLQVTDTQYFGPGTRLTVL.

The genes are TRBV27 and TRBJ2-5; TRBD2 matches 16 bases. Germline assignment: CDR1 MNHEY and CDR2 SMNVEV (reference sequence). The CDR3 totals 15 residues. Unmatched junction bases numbered 4, after V lost 7 bases and J lost 5 bases. In DNA form, the CDR3 reads TGTGCCAGCAAGGGACTAGCGGGGGGGCTGGAGACCCAGTACTTC. Translation: CASKGLAGGLETQYF.

The genes are TRBV21-1 and TRBJ2-1; TRBD1, the table's D call, was not compared with the DNA. TRBV21-1 is tagged as a pseudogene. The CDR3 is 16 residues long. CDR3 nucleotide sequence: TGTGCCAGCAGCAAACGAGGGGGTGAATCCTACAATGAGCAGTTCTTC. This gives the protein CASSKRGGESYNEQFF.

This clone has more than one count but fewer than ten. The rearrangement uses TRBV7-2 and TRBJ2-5; D is undetermined. The CDR3 sequence is 13 residues long. V gave up 4 bases and J gave up 3 bases, with 9 bases separating them. Germline V CDR1 and CDR2: SGHTA, FQGNSA. The CDR3 nucleotides read TGTGCCAGCAGCTACGGTGGAGAAGAGACCCAGTACTTC. Translation gives CASSYGGEETQYF.

The chain employs TRBV5-6 and TRBJ2-7; D is unresolved. This CDR3 spans 12 amino acids. CDR1 is SGHDT and CDR2 is YYEEEE in the germline V gene. V lost 0 bases to trimming and J lost 4 bases, with 5 bases between them. The CDR3 sequence: CASSLGGYEQYF. CDR3 bases: TGTGCCAGCAGCTTGGGGGGTTACGAGCAGTACTTC.

The V call is TRBV29-1, the J call TRBJ2-1, with TRBD2 identical over 7 bases. The CDR3 sequence is 14 residues long. Trimming cost V 4 bases and J 10 bases; bases outside gene matches: 13. CDR1 is SQVTM, CDR2 ANQGSEA, per germline. CDR3 residues: CSVGEVAGRGEQFF. The CDR3 bases are TGCAGCGTTGGGGAGGTAGCAGGGAGGGGAGAGCAGTTCTTC.

This rearrangement joins TRBV5-6 to TRBJ2-5; a weak D match, TRBD2 (6 bases). This CDR3 is built from 14 residues. CDR1 and CDR2 from the germline V gene are SGHDT and YYEEEE. Trimming removed 4 bases at V and 3 bases at J, with 13 bases between. As DNA, the CDR3 is TGTGCCAGCAGCCGCAGCGGGTCCAAAGAGACCCAGTACTTC. Residues: CASSRSGSKETQYF.

The chain employs TRBV9 and TRBJ2-6; unclear D gene. Trimming left V 0 bases short and J 0 bases short, with 7 bases between. The CDR3 totals 16 residues. Germline CDR1 reads SGDLS; CDR2 reads YYNGEE. The chain's CDR3 is CASSVVDSSGANVLTF. The CDR3 nucleotides are TGTGCCAGCAGCGTAGTAGACTCCTCTGGGGCCAACGTCCTGACTTTC.

In its sample, this clone was seen a few times. This chain uses TRBV19 with TRBJ1-1, with a tentative D call TRBD1 (6 bases). Per germline, CDR1 LNHDA and CDR2 SQIVND (reference sequence). The V end lost 10 bases, the J end lost 4 bases, and 16 bases lay between the germline ends. CDR3 length equals 13 residues. CDR3 DNA sequence: TGTGCCACTAAACAGGGATGGAGCACTGAAGCTTTCTTT. It encodes CATKQGWSTEAFF.

This sequence joins TRBV27 and TRBJ2-2, with 11 bases fitting TRBD1. Per the germline V gene, CDR1 is MNHEY and CDR2 is SMNVEV (reference sequence). This CDR3 spans 15 amino acids. With 5 bases clipped from V and 5 bases from J, the junction kept 4 bases outside the gene matches. DNA of the CDR3: TGTGCCAGCAGTGGGACAGGGGGGTATACCGGGGAGCTGTTTTTT. It yields the protein CASSGTGGYTGELFF.

The genes are TRBV15 and TRBJ1-1; D possibly corresponds to TRBD1 (5 bases). CDR1 and CDR2 from the germline V gene are LNHNV and YYDKDF (reference sequence). V shed 2 bases and J shed 0 bases, with 10 bases lying between them. This CDR3 contains 15 residues. The CDR3 spells CATSRKTAMNTEAFF. CDR3 bases: TGTGCCACCAGCAGAAAGACAGCTATGAACACTGAAGCTTTCTTT.

The chain joins TRBV28 to TRBJ2-3, with D unresolved. Germline V gene sequence: CDR1 MDHEN, CDR2 SYDVKM. There are 14 residues in the CDR3. The V end was cut by 3 bases, the J end by 1 base, with 8 bases between. CDR3 residues: CASSLFRRTDTQYF. The CDR3 DNA is TGTGCCAGCAGTTTGTTTAGGCGCACAGATACGCAGTATTTT.

J is TRBJ2-5 and V is TRBV6-5, with TRBD1 as a possible D gene (6 bases). With 5 bases removed from V and 0 bases from J, the gap between germline ends came to 10 bases. The CDR3 loop spans 14 amino acids. Looked up from germline, CDR1 is MNHEY and CDR2 is SVGAGI. The CDR3 sequence is CASSVDRNQETQYF. CDR3 DNA: TGTGCCAGCAGTGTGGACAGAAACCAAGAGACCCAGTACTTC.